The sequence of this TCR beta chain was determined in a study of cytotoxic CD8 clonotypes in ibrutinib-treated CLL. Study-level information: Median treatment time before response sampling was eleven to twelve months, range 6 to 36. Broader study findings: There were few public clonotypes, and on treatment they contracted or stayed stable. Baseline clonality, higher than in age-matched healthy donors, tracked circulating CD8+ T-cell counts. Sample timing was unmatched between remission and later-progressing patients; lymph nodes unstudied.

Regarding this clone: Its cognate antigen is unknown.

TCRdb's copy holds only in-frame clones and misses some; the assay was immunoSEQ multiplex PCR. The data hold about 140,000 clones, with 77% observed a single time. This CDR3 is 15 amino acids long. Per the germline V gene, CDR1 is SGHNT and CDR2 is YENEEA. With V trimmed by 0 bases and J by 6 bases, 2 bases remained unmatched. The chain has TRBV11-3 and TRBJ2-2; 9 nucleotides agree with TRBD2. The source material was PBMCs, sampled after 12 months of ibrutinib treatment. The TCR sequence derives from a human donor with chronic lymphocytic leukemia. The CDR3 region has the DNA TGTGCCAGCAGCTTAGATGGCGGGGGGGCCGGGGAGCTGTTTTTT. It specifies CASSLDGGGAGELFF. The full variable domain, completed using reference TRBV11-3 and TRBJ2-2, is EAGVVQSPRYKIIEKKQPVAFWCNPISGHNTLYWYLQNLGQGPELLIRYENEEAVDDSQLPKDRFSAERLKGVDSTLKIQPAELGDSAVYLCASSLDGGGAGELFFGEGSRLTVL.